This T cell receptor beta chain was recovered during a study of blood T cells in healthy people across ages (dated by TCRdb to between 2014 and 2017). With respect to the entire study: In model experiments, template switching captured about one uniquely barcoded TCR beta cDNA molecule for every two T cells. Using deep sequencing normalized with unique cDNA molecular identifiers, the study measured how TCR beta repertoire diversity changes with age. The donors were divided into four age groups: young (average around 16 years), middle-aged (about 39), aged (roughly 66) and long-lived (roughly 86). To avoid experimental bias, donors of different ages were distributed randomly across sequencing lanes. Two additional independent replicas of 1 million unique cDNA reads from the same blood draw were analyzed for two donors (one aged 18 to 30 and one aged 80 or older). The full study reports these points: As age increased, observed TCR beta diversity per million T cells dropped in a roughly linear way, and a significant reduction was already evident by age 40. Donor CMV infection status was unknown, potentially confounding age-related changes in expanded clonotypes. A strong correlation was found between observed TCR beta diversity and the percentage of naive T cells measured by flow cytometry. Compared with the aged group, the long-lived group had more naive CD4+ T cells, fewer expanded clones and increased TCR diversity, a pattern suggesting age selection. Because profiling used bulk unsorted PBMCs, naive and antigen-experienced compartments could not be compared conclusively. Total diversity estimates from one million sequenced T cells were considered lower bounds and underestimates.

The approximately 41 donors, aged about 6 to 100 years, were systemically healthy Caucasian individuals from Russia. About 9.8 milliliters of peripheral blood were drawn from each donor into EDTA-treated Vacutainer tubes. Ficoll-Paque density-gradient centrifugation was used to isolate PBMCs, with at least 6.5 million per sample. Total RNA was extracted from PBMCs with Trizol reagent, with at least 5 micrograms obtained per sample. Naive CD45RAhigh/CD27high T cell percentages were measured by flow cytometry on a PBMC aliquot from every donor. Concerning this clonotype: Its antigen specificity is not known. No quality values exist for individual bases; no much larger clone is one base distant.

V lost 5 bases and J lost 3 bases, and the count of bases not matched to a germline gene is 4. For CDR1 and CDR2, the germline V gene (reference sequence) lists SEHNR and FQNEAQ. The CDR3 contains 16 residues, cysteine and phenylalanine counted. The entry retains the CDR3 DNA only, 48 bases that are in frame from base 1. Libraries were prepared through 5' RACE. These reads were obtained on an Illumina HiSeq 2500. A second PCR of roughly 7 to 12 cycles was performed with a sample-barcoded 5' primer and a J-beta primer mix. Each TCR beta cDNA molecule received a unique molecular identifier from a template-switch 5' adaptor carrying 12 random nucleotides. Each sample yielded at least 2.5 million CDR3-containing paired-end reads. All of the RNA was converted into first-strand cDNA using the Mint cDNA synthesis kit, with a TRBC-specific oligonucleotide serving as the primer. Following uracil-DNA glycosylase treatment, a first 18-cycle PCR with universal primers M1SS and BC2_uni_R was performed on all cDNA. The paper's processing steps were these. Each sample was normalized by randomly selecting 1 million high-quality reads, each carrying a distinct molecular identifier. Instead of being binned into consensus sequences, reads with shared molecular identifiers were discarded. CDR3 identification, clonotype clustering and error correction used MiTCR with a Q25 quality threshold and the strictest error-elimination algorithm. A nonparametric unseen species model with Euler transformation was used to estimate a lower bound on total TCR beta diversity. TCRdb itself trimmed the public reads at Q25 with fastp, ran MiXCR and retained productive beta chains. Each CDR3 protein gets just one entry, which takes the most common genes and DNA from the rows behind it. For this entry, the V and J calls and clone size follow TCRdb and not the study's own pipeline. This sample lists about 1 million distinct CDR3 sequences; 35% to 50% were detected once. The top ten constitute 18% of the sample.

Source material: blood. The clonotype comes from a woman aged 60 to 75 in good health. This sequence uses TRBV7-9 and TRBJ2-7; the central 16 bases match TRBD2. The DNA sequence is TGTGCCAGCAGCGGGACTAGCGGGAGGGCTATCTACGAGCAGTACTTC. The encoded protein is CASSGTSGRAIYEQYF.